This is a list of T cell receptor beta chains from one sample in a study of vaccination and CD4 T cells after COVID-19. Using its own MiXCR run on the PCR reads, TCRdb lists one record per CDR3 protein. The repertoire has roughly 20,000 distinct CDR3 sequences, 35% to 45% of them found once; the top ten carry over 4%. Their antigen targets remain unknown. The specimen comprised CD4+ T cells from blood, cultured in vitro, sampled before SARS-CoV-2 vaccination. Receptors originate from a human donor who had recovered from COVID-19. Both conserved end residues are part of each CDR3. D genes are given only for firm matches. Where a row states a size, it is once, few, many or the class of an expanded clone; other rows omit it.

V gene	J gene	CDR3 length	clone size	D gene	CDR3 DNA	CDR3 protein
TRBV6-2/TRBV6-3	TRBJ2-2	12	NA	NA	TGTGCCAGCCGGGACGCGGCCGGGGAGCTGTTTTTT	CASRDAAGELFF
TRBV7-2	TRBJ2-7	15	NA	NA	TGTGCCAGCAGCCTAAGGAGCGGTTATGACTACGAGCAGTACTTC	CASSLRSGYDYEQYF
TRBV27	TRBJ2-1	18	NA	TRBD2	TGTGCCAGCAGTGGGACTAGCGGGGGGGCCCGGACGTACAATGAGCAGTTCTTC	CASSGTSGGARTYNEQFF
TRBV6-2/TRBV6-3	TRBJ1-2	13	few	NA	TGTGCCAGCAGCCACCACAGGGAGTGGGGCTACACCTTC	CASSHHREWGYTF
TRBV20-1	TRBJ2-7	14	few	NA	TGCAGTGCTAGTAGGGGTCTAAGCTCCTACGAGCAGTACTTC	CSASRGLSSYEQYF
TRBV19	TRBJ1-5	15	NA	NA	TGTGCCAGTAGTATTCGGTCCGTTAGCAATCAGCCCCAGCATTTT	CASSIRSVSNQPQHF
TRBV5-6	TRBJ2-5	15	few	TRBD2	TGTGCCAGCAGCTCTCTTAGCGGGGATAGGGAGACCCAGTACTTC	CASSSLSGDRETQYF
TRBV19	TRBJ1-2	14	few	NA	TGTGCCAGTAGTTCCGCAGGGGCGAGCTATGGCTACACCTTC	CASSSAGASYGYTF
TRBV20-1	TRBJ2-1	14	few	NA	TGCAGTGCTAGTCAGGTGATGAGTGACAATGAGCAGTTCTTC	CSASQVMSDNEQFF
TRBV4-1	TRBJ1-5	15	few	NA	TGCGCCAGCAGCCAAGATAGAGGGAGCCCACAGCCCCAGCATTTT	CASSQDRGSPQPQHF
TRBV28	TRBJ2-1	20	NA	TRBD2	TGTGCCAGCATTCCAATAGCGGGAAGGAGCTCTGACGGCTCCTACAATGAGCAGTTCTTC	CASIPIAGRSSDGSYNEQFF
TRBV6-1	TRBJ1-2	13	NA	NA	TGTGCCAGCAGCCCCGGCGCCGACTATGGCTACACCTTC	CASSPGADYGYTF
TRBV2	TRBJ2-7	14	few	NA	TGTGCCAGCAGTGAGGGCACAGGGACCTACGAGCAGTACTTC	CASSEGTGTYEQYF
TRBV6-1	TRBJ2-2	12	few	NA	TGTGCCAGCAGCACGGTCACCGGGGAGCTGTTTTTT	CASSTVTGELFF
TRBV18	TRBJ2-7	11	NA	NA	TGTGCCAGCTCACAGGAGTCCGAGCAGTACTTC	CASSQESEQYF
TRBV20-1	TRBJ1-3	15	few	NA	TGCAGTGCTAGAGATGCCGCGAGCTCTGGAAACACCATATATTTT	CSARDAASSGNTIYF
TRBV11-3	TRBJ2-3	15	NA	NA	TGTGCCAGCACAGGGGGAGCGGGGGAAGGAGATACGCAGTATTTT	CASTGGAGEGDTQYF
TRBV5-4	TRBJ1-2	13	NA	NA	TGTGCCAGCAGCTTGGACTCAGGCAGTGGCTACACCTTC	CASSLDSGSGYTF
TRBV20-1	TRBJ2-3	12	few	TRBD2	TGCGCTCCGGGAGGGCCGGTGGATACGCAGTATTTT	CAPGGPVDTQYF
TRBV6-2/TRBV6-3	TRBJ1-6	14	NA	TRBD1	TGTGCCAGCAGAGGACAGGGAGCGAGTTCACCCCTCCACTTT	CASRGQGASSPLHF
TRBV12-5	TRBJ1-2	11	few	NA	TGTGCTAGTGGTTTGGGACGCGGCTACACCTTC	CASGLGRGYTF
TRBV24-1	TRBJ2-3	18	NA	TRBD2	TGTGCCACCAGTGTGGCCGCTAGCGGGAGGTGGGGGATGGATACGCAGTATTTT	CATSVAASGRWGMDTQYF
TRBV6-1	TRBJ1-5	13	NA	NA	TGTGCCAGCAGTCAAGACAGGAATCAGCCCCAGCATTTT	CASSQDRNQPQHF
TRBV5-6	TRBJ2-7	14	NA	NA	TGTGCCAGCAGCTTGGTTGCGGACTCCTACGAGCAGTACTTC	CASSLVADSYEQYF
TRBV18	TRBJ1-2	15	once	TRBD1	TGTGCCAGCTCACCCTCCGGGACAGGAATAGAGGGCTACACCTTC	CASSPSGTGIEGYTF
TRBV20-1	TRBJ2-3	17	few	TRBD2	TGCAGTGCTAGAGATAATCGGGGCGGGGGGCTCAGGGATACGCAGTATTTT	CSARDNRGGGLRDTQYF
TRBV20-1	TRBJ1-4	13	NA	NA	TGCAGTGCTAGAGGGGACACAAATGAAAAACTGTTTTTT	CSARGDTNEKLFF
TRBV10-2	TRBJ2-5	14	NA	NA	TGCGCCAGCAGTGAGAGAGGGAAGAGGAAGACCCAGTACTTC	CASSERGKRKTQYF
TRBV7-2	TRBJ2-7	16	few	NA	TGTGCCAGCAGCTTAGGTGGAGGGGCGGGGCCCTACGAGCAGTACTTC	CASSLGGGAGPYEQYF
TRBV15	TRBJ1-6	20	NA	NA	TGTGCCACCAGCAGGGACGACCACAGCTTACTCAACAACTATAATTCACCCCCCCACTTT	CATSRDDHSLLNNYNSPPHF
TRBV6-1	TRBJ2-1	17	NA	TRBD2	TGTGCCAGCAGCCGCGGGACTAGCGGGGCGTTCTACAATGAGCAGTTCTTC	CASSRGTSGAFYNEQFF
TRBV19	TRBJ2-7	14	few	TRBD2	TGTGCCAGTAGTGCCGTAGCGGGAGCGAGCGAGCAGTACTTC	CASSAVAGASEQYF
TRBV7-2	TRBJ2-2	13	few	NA	TGTGCCAGCAGTCCCTTGTTAGCCGGGGAGCTGTTTTTT	CASSPLLAGELFF
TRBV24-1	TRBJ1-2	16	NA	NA	TGTGCCACCAGTGAGGGGAAACACACTCCCAGGGATGGCTACACCTTC	CATSEGKHTPRDGYTF
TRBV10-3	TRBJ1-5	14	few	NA	TGTGCCATCAGTGACCCAGGGTTAGGCCAGCCCCAGCATTTT	CAISDPGLGQPQHF
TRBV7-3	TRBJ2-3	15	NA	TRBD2	TGTGCCAGCAGCTTAACAGCGGGGGGGCCAGATACGCAGTATTTT	CASSLTAGGPDTQYF
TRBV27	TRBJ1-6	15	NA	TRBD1	TGTGCCAGCAGAACACAGGGGGCGCAGAATTCACCCCTCCACTTT	CASRTQGAQNSPLHF
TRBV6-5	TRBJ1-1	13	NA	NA	TGTGCCAGCAGTTACACCCCAGGGTCTGAAGCTTTCTTT	CASSYTPGSEAFF
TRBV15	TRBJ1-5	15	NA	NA	TGTGCCACCAGCATCGGTCGTTCGGCAAATCAGCCCCAGCATTTT	CATSIGRSANQPQHF
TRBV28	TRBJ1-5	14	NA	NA	TGTGCCAGCAGGAATCAGGGGTCGAATCAGCCCCAGCATTTT	CASRNQGSNQPQHF
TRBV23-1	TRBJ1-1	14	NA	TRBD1	TGCGCCAGCAGTCAGCAGGGGGCGAGAACTGAAGCTTTCTTT	CASSQQGARTEAFF
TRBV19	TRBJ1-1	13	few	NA	TGTGCCAGTAGTATAAAGGTATTAACTGAAGCTTTCTTT	CASSIKVLTEAFF
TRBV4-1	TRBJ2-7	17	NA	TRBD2	TGCGCCAGCAGCCAAGGGATTCTAGCGGGGGGTTACTACGAGCAGTACTTC	CASSQGILAGGYYEQYF
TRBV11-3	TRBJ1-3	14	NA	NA	TGTGCCAGCAGCTTGCAAGGGGGTGTGAACACCATATATTTT	CASSLQGGVNTIYF
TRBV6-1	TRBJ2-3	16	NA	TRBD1	TGTGCCAGCAGTGTGCAGGGGGCCGTTAGCGCAGATACGCAGTATTTT	CASSVQGAVSADTQYF
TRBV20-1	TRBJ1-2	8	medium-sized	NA	TGCAGTGTTAAACAGGTTTCCTTC	CSVKQVSF
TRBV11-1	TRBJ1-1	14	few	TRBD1	TGTGCCAGCAGCTCGGACAGGGTGAACACTGAAGCTTTCTTT	CASSSDRVNTEAFF
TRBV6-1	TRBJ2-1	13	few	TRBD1	TGTGCCAGCAGTACCGACAGGGGAGGCCGAAGGATCTTC	CASSTDRGGRRIF
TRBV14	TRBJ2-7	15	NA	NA	TGTGCCAGCAGCCAAGATCGGGGGAGAGACTACGAGCAGTACTTC	CASSQDRGRDYEQYF
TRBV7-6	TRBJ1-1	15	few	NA	TGTGCCAGCAGCCCCAACTTGGGCAGGGGCCGTGAAGCTTTCTTT	CASSPNLGRGREAFF
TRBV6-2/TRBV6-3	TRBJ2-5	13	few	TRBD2	TGTGCCAGCAGCCCCGGACTAGCGGCGTCCCAGTACTTC	CASSPGLAASQYF
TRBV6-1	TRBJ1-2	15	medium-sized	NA	TGTGCCAGCAGTAATCAAGGGTCAGGGAACTATGGCTACACCTTC	CASSNQGSGNYGYTF
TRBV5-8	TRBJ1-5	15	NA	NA	TGTGCCAGCAGCTTGGGTTCGGCTAGCAATCAGCCCCAGCATTTT	CASSLGSASNQPQHF
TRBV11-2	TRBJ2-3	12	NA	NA	TGTGCCAGCAGCTTAGTGTCCGATACGCAGTATTTT	CASSLVSDTQYF
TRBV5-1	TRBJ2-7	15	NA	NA	TGCGCCAGCAGCTTGGTAAGGGGTTTTTACTACGAGCAGTACTTC	CASSLVRGFYYEQYF